This TCR beta chain was recorded in a study of T cell responses to AZD1222 COVID-19 vaccine. Whole-study results and caveats: There were repertoire samples only from the period after the peak T cell response.

Concerning this clone: Its antigen remains unidentified.

J gave up 3 bases and V 6 bases, and 11 bases lay outside the gene matches. This CDR3 has 16 amino acids. The germline V gene encodes CDR1 LNHDA and CDR2 SQIVND (reference sequence). Here immunoSEQ multiplex PCR was the method, and the copy in TCRdb shows in-frame clones only, minus some. The data show 180,000 or so clones, more than 85% seen once. This chain joins TRBV19 and TRBJ2-1; TRBD2 agrees at 7 bases. The TCR comes from an adult who received the AZD1222 COVID-19 vaccine. The material sequenced was peripheral blood, taken 28 days after the second AZD1222 dose. Written as DNA, the CDR3 is TGTGCCAGTAGCTTACCTTCAGGGAGGGGCTACAATGAGCAGTTCTTC. Translation: CASSLPSGRGYNEQFF.